This T cell receptor (beta chain) was captured by sequencing in a study of T-cell reconstitution after alpha-beta-depleted transplantation in children. With respect to this clonotype: As yet, its antigen is unknown.

Deletions cut 0 bases from V and 6 bases from J, with 9 bases between. Germline V gives CDR1 SGHTS, CDR2 YDEGEE. The CDR3 contains 14 residues. Study-wide findings and caveats: Where some patients showed high TCRbeta diversity at day 60, it came from recipient T cells and thymic progenitors that had survived. Two months or so post-transplant, alpha-beta T cells reportedly derived from several hundred expanded graft clones. One year post-transplant, T-cell counts and diversity were largely derived from T cells produced anew.

The authors prepared the TCRbeta library with unique molecular identifiers. TCRdb reprocessed the PCR reads with MiXCR, giving one entry per CDR3 protein. The data contain roughly 790,000 distinct CDR3 sequences, about 16% of them seen just once; the ten biggest clones take up approximately 4.5%. The sample here was PBMCs, mostly from graft donor cells, taken 360 days after TCRalphabeta/CD19-depleted stem cell transplant. The receptor's source is a male patient younger than 18 who had a stem cell transplant for acute lymphoblastic leukemia, so the T cells may come from the graft donor. The gene calls are TRBV5-8 and TRBJ2-2, with D tentatively TRBD2 (5 bases). The CDR3 reads CASSLAEVAGELFF. The CDR3, as DNA: TGTGCCAGCAGCTTGGCGGAGGTAGCCGGGGAGCTGTTTTTT.